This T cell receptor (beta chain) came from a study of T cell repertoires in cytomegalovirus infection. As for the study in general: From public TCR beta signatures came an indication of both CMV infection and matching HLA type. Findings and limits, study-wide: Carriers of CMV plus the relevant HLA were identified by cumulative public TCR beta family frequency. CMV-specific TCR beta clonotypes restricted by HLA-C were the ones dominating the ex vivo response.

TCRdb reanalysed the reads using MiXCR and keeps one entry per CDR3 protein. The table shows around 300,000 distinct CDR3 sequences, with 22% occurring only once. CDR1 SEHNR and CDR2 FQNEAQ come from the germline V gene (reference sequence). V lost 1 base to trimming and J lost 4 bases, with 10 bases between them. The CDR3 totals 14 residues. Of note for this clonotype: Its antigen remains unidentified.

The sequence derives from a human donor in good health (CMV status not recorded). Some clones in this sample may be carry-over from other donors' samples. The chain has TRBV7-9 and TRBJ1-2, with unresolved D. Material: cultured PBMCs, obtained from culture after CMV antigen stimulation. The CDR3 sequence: CASSLDGQFYGYTF. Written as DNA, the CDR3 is TGTGCCAGCAGCTTAGATGGTCAGTTCTATGGCTACACCTTC.